The sequence of this T cell receptor beta chain was determined in a study of T cells in localized non-small cell lung cancer. This CDR3 spans 14 amino acids. V lost 0 bases and J 7 bases, leaving 10 bases between the germline ends. Germline values: CDR1 SGHTA, CDR2 FQGNSA. This clone occurred a few times. Its target is unknown. Broader study findings: Increased T cell density in blood showed an association with longer overall survival. Uninvolved adjacent lung had more T cell clonality than any other tissue, topping tumor. It remains possible that heterogeneity exists, since only one tumor region was sequenced. Researchers found a median around 50 of the top 100 tumor clones in adjacent lung.

Sequencing used immunoSEQ multiplex PCR; TCRdb keeps in-frame clones, though not all of them. Here the sample spans 35,000 to 50,000 clones, approximately 84% being singletons. The receptor was derived from a man aged 35-69 years with stage I lung adenocarcinoma. The starting material was peripheral blood, obtained before any cancer treatment. V is TRBV7-2 and J is TRBJ1-5; D gene ambiguous. The DNA for the CDR3 is TGTGCCAGCAGCTTAGCGCAAGGGCGACAGCCCCAGCATTTT. It encodes CASSLAQGRQPQHF.